This TCR beta chain is drawn from a study of vaccination and CD4 T cells after COVID-19. The treatment here: approximately 11-day PBMC culture with coronavirus spike peptide pools or control peptides (ViraFEST assay). Note on this clonotype: Its antigen is unknown.

The Oncomine TCR Beta short-read assay was applied to DNA of cultured CD4+ T cells. TCRdb fed the PCR reads into MiXCR, producing one record per CDR3 protein. This table has 14,000 to 15,000 distinct CDR3 sequences, over 45% appearing once. The CDR3 consists of 15 residues. V shed 5 bases and J 3 bases; nucleotides not matched to a gene: 5. Looked up from germline, CDR1 is LNHDA and CDR2 is SQIVND (reference sequence). The sequences come from cultured CD4+ T cells from blood, collected after SARS-CoV-2 vaccination. This sequence joins TRBV19 and TRBJ1-1; 11 bases are shared with TRBD1. This receptor was identified in a human donor with COVID-19. The CDR3 is CASSGGDRGDTEAFF. CDR3 sequence (DNA): TGTGCCAGTAGTGGGGGGGACAGGGGGGACACTGAAGCTTTCTTT.